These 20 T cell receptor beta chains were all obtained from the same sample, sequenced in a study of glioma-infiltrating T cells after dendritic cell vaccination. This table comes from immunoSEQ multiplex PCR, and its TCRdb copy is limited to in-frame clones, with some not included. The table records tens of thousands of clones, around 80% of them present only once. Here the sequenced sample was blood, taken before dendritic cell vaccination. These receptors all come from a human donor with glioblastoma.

The DNA for the CDR3 is TGTGCCAGCAGCGTAGATCAGGGGACTAACTATGGCTACACCTTC. It specifies CASSVDQGTNYGYTF. The chain carries TRBV9 and TRBJ1-2; tentative D call: TRBD1 (6 bases). The CDR3 extends over 15 amino acids. Germline V lookup: CDR1 SGDLS, CDR2 YYNGEE. V lost 0 bases to trimming and J lost 0 bases, with 9 bases between them.

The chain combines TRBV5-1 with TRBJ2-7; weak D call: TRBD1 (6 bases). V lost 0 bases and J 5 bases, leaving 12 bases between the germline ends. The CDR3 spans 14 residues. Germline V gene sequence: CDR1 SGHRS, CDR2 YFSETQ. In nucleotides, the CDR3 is TGCGCCAGCAGCTTGGGAAGGGGGACGGACGAGCAGTACGTC. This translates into CASSLGRGTDEQYV.

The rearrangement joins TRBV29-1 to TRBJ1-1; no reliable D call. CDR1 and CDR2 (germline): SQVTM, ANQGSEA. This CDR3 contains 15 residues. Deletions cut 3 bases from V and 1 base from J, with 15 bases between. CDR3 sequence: CSVDVQILPNTEAFF. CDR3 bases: TGCAGCGTTGATGTACAGATCCTACCGAACACTGAAGCTTTCTTT.

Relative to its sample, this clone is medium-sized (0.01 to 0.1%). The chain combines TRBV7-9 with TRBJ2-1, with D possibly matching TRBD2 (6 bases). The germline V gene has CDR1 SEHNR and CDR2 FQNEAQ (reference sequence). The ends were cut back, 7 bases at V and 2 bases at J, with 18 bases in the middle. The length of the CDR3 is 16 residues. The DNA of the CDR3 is TGTGCCAGCACCCAAGTGGGTAGCGGCACCTACAATGAGCAGTTCTTC. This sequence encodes CASTQVGSGTYNEQFF.

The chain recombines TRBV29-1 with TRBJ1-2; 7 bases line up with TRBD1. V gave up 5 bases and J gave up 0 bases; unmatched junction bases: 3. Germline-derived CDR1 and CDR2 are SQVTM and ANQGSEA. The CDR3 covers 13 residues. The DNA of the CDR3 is TGCAGCGTTTCGACAGGGTCTAACTATGGCTACACCTTC. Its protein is CSVSTGSNYGYTF.

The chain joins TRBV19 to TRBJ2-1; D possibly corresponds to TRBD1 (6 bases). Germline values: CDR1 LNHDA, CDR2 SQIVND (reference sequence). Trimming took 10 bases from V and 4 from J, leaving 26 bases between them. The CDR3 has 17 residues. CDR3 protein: CATSPHVDSYAYNEQFF. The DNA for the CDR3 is TGTGCCACCTCCCCCCACGTGGACAGCTACGCGTACAATGAGCAGTTCTTC.

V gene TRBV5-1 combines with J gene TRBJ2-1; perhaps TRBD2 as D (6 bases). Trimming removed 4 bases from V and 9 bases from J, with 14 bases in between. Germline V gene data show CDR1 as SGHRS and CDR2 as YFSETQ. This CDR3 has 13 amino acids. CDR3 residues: CASSGLAEGEQFF. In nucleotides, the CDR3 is TGCGCCAGCAGCGGGTTGGCGGAGGGTGAGCAGTTCTTC.

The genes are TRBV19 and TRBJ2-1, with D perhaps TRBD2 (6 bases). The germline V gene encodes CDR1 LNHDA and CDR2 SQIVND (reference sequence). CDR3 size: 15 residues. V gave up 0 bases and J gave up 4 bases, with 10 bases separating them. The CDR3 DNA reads TGTGCCAGTAGTATAGAGGGCGGGGCTTACAATGAGCAGTTCTTC. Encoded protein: CASSIEGGAYNEQFF.

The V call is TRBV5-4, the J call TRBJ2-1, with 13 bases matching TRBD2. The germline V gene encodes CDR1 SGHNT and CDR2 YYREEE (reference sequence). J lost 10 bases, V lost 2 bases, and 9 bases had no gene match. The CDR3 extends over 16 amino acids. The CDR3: CASSFGGTSGVREQFF. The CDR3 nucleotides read TGTGCCAGCAGCTTTGGGGGGACTAGCGGGGTCAGGGAGCAGTTCTTC.

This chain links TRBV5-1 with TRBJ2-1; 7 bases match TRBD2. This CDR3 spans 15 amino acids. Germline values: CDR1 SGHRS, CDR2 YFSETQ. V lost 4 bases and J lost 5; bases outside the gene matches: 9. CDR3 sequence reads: CASSVGLERDNEQFF. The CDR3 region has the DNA TGCGCCAGCAGCGTAGGACTAGAAAGGGACAATGAGCAGTTCTTC.

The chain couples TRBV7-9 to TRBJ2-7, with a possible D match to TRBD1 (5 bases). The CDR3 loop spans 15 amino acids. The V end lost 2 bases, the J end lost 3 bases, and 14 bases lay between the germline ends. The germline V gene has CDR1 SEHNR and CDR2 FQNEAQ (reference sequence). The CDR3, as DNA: TGTGCCAGCAGCTTAACAGGTGCCCTAAGCTACGAGCAGTACTTC. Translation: CASSLTGALSYEQYF. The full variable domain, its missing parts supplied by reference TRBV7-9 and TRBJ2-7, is DTGVSQNPRHKITKRGQNVTFRCDPISEHNRLYWYRQTLGQGPEFLTYFQNEAQLEKSRLLSDRFSAERPKGSFSTLEIQRTEQGDSAMYLCASSLTGALSYEQYFGPGTRLTVT.

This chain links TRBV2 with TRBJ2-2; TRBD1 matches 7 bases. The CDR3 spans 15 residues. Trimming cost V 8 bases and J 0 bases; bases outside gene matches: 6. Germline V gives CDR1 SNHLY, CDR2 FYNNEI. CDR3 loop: CASRAGTANTGELFF. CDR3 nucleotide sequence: TGTGCCAGCCGAGCCGGGACAGCGAACACCGGGGAGCTGTTTTTT.

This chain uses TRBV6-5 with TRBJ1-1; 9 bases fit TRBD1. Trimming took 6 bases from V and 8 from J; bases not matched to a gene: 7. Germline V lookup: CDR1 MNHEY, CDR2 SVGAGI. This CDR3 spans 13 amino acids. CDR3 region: CASRSFGTGEAFF. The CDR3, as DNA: TGTGCCAGCAGATCATTTGGGACAGGGGAAGCTTTCTTT.

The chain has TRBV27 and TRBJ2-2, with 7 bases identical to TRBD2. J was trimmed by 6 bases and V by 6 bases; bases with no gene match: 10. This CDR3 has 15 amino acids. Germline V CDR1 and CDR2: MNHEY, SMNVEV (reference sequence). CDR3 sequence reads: CASSQAGYGPGELFF. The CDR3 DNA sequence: TGTGCCAGCAGCCAAGCGGGATACGGTCCCGGGGAGCTGTTTTTT.

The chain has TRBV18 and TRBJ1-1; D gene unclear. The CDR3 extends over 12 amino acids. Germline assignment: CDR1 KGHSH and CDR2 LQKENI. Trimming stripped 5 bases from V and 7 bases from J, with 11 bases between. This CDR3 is CASSTLQFEAFF. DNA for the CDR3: TGTGCCAGCTCAACCTTACAGTTTGAAGCTTTCTTT.

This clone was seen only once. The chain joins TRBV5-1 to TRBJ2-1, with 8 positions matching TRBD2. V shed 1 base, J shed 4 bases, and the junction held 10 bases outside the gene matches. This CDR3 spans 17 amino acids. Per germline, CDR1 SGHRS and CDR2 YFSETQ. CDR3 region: CASSLNSLAGLYNEQFF. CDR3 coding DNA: TGCGCCAGCAGCTTGAACTCGCTAGCGGGCCTATACAATGAGCAGTTCTTC.

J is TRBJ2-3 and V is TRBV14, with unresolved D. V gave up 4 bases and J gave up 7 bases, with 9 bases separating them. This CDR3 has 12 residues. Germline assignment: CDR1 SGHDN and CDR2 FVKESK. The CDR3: CASSRSDYTQYF. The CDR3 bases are TGTGCCAGCAGCCGCTCAGACTATACGCAGTATTTT.

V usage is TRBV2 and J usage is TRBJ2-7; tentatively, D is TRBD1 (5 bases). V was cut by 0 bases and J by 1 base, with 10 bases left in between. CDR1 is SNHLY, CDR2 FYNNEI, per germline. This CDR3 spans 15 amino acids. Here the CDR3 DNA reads TGTGCCAGCAGTGAAGCAGGGGCGACGTCCTACGAGCAGTACTTC. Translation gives CASSEAGATSYEQYF.

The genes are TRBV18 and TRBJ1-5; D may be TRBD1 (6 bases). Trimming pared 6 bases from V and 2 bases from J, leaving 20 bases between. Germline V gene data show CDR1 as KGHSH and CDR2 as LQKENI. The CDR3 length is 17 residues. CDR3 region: CASSMTPPDSGNQPQHF. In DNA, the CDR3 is TGTGCCAGCTCGATGACTCCTCCGGACAGCGGCAATCAGCCCCAGCATTTT.

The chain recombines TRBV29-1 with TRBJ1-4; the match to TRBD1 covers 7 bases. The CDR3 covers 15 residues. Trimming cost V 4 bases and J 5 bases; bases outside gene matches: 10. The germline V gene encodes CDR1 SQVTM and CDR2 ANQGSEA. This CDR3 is CSVAPPEGGNEKLFF. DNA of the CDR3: TGCAGCGTTGCCCCCCCTGAAGGGGGCAATGAAAAACTGTTTTTT. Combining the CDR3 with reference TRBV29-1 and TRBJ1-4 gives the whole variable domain SAVISQKPSRDICQRGTSLTIQCQVDSQVTMMFWYRQQPGQSLTLIATANQGSEATYESGFVIDKFPISRPNLTFSTLTVSNMSPEDSSIYLCSVAPPEGGNEKLFFGSGTQLSVL.